The 14 T cell receptor beta chains in this list originate from one sample, sequenced in a study of T cells after yellow fever vaccination. TCRdb re-analysed the 5' RACE reads in MiXCR, keeping a single row per CDR3 protein. This table holds roughly 120,000 distinct CDR3 sequences, roughly 7.9% found once. Source: CD4+ T cells sorted from PBMCs, taken around 45 days after the first yellow fever vaccination. The receptors originated from a man younger than 35 who received the YFV17D yellow fever vaccine.

This clonotype was seen repeatedly, ten times or more. The chain has TRBV6-1 and TRBJ2-3, with no clear D. The CDR3 spans 12 residues. From germline, CDR1 is MNHNS and CDR2 SASEGT. V lost 2 bases, J lost 5 bases, and 5 bases lay in between. CDR3: CASSEWEDTQYF. DNA of the CDR3: TGTGCCAGCAGTGAATGGGAAGATACGCAGTATTTT.

This clonotype appeared many times. The genes are TRBV5-1 and TRBJ2-5; tentatively, D is TRBD1 or TRBD2 (5 bases each). The germline CDR1 and CDR2 sequences are SGHRS and YFSETQ. CDR3 length: 14 amino acids. V was shortened by 5 bases and J by 2 bases, with 13 bases between the two germline ends. DNA for the CDR3: TGCGCCAGCAGATCCGGGACGGAACAAGAGACCCAGTACTTC. Its translation is CASRSGTEQETQYF.

This clonotype was found many times. The V and J genes are TRBV4-3 and TRBJ1-1; D unresolved. V lost 4 bases to trimming and J lost 6 bases, with 15 bases between them. Germline values: CDR1 LGHNA, CDR2 YSLEER. This CDR3 spans 14 amino acids. The DNA for the CDR3 is TGCGCCAGCAGCCCTCGGACTTTCGGGCCTGAAGCTTTCTTT. Translation: CASSPRTFGPEAFF.

This clonotype was found many times. The chain uses TRBV6-1 and TRBJ1-2; D is unresolved. V gave up 1 base and J gave up 2 bases, with 11 bases separating them. Germline loops: CDR1 MNHNS, CDR2 SASEGT. The CDR3 sequence is 15 residues long. The CDR3 loop is CASSEEAGLNYGYTF. CDR3 coding DNA: TGTGCCAGCAGTGAAGAAGCAGGTTTAAACTATGGCTACACCTTC.

In its sample, this clonotype was seen many times. V gene TRBV6-2 or TRBV6-3 combines with J gene TRBJ2-1; D ambiguous. Trimming took 7 bases from V and 8 from J, leaving 21 bases between them. There are 15 residues in the CDR3. Germline V CDR1 and CDR2: MNHEY, SVGEGT. CDR3 protein: CASTYGPFYRDEQFF. The CDR3 nucleotides read TGTGCCAGCACCTATGGTCCTTTTTATAGAGATGAGCAGTTCTTC.

This clonotype was picked up many times. The chain carries TRBV12-3 or TRBV12-4 and TRBJ1-4; maybe TRBD1 (5 bases). This CDR3 comprises 15 residues. V was clipped by 4 bases and J by 8 bases, with 17 bases between them. The CDR3 sequence is CASSSDTGPGEKLFF. The CDR3, as DNA: TGTGCCAGCAGTTCTGACACGGGACCCGGGGAAAAACTGTTTTTT.

This clonotype was counted at least ten times. The rearrangement joins TRBV11-1 to TRBJ2-1; D call uncertain. Trimming cost V 2 bases and J 8 bases, with 4 bases left between them. The CDR3 is made up of 11 amino acids. Germline V gives CDR1 SGHAT, CDR2 FQDESV (reference sequence). The CDR3 reads CASSLIHEQFF. CDR3 nucleotide sequence: TGTGCCAGCAGCTTAATCCATGAGCAGTTCTTC.

This clonotype was observed at least ten times. This rearrangement joins TRBV20-1 to TRBJ2-1, with D possibly matching TRBD1 (6 bases). Germline loops: CDR1 DFQATT, CDR2 SNEGSKA (reference sequence). This CDR3 comprises 13 residues. V was clipped by 4 bases and J by 3 bases, with 10 bases between them. DNA for the CDR3: TGCAGTGCTACCCGGACAGACTACAATGAGCAGTTCTTC. Its protein is CSATRTDYNEQFF.

This clonotype appeared many times. The chain is built from TRBV7-7 and TRBJ2-1; D gene uncertain. V lost 4 bases and J lost 8, with 18 bases in between. Germline CDR1 is SSHAT and CDR2 is FNYEAQ (reference sequence). The CDR3 is 15 residues long. The CDR3 here is CASSSTLLGSDEQFF. The DNA for the CDR3 is TGTGCCAGCAGCTCCACCCTCCTAGGGTCCGATGAGCAGTTCTTC.

This clonotype was counted between two and nine times. V is TRBV5-1 and J is TRBJ1-2; D remains ambiguous. Looked up from germline, CDR1 is SGHRS and CDR2 is YFSETQ. The CDR3 is 14 amino acids. V was shortened by 2 bases and J by 3 bases, with 11 bases between the two germline ends. CDR3: CASSFDWDYYGYTF. CDR3 coding DNA: TGCGCCAGCAGCTTTGACTGGGATTACTATGGCTACACCTTC.

This clonotype was counted at least ten times. V and J are TRBV5-1 and TRBJ2-3; perhaps D is TRBD1 or TRBD2 (6 bases each). Germline values: CDR1 SGHRS, CDR2 YFSETQ. The CDR3 consists of 13 residues. Trimming took off 3 bases at V and 5 bases at J, with 10 bases between the two ends. This CDR3 is CASSSQGLDTQYF. The DNA of the CDR3 is TGCGCCAGCAGCTCACAGGGACTAGATACGCAGTATTTT.

The sample holds many counts of this clonotype. V gene TRBV4-3 combines with J gene TRBJ1-4, with 10 bases aligning to TRBD1. CDR1 and CDR2 from the germline V gene are LGHNA and YSLEER. The CDR3 runs 15 residues. V dropped 4 bases and J dropped 11; count of bases not matched to a gene: 10. The CDR3 loop is CASSRLVGGQGKLFF. DNA for the CDR3: TGCGCCAGCAGCCGCCTAGTAGGGGGACAGGGGAAACTGTTTTTT.

This clonotype occurred many times. The chain combines TRBV15 with TRBJ1-1, with no clear D. The CDR3 runs 13 residues. Trimming pared 0 bases from V and 8 bases from J, leaving 10 bases between. The germline V gene encodes CDR1 LNHNV and CDR2 YYDKDF (reference sequence). Here the CDR3 DNA reads TGTGCCACCAGCAGAGATCGGGGAGTGGAAGCTTTCTTT. Its translation: CATSRDRGVEAFF.

V gene TRBV5-5 combines with J gene TRBJ1-1, with 7 nucleotides matching TRBD1. V lost 5 bases to trimming and J lost 5 bases; unmatched junction nucleotides: 12. The CDR3 is 15 amino acids. Germline CDR1 reads SGHKS; CDR2 reads YYEKEE (reference sequence). CDR3 protein: CASRLTGTEITEAFF. The CDR3 nucleotides read TGTGCCAGCAGGCTCACCGGGACAGAGATAACTGAAGCTTTCTTT.